Here is one TCR beta chain with its context. This clone was seen just once. Its binding antigen is unknown. Nothing much larger sits one base from this clone, and base qualities are not available. This sample was included in a study of blood T cell repertoires in COVID-19 (dated by TCRdb to between 2020 and 2021). At the level of the whole study: Samples covering the acute and convalescent phases of COVID-19 were provided by collaborators in the United States, Italy and Spain. The material from the prospective study consisted of cDNA or gDNA derived from T cells, B-cell-depleted T cells, or PBMCs. Deeply sampled blood TCRbeta repertoires from subjects exposed to, actively infected with, or recovered from COVID-19 were included in the dataset. The repertoires were made available in a free public database intended to serve as a resource for research on the immune response to SARS-CoV-2. Samples were obtained from the ongoing ImmuneRACE study (first 160 participants) and from 950 to 1,500 subjects provided by 6 global collaborators. The sample metadata nearly always contained a de-identified subject ID, COVID-19 status, age in years and sex. Where available, HLA class I and class II types were obtained from metadata supplied by the sample provider rather than from assay-based typing. The research as a whole found: The amount of clinical and demographic metadata varied by source and participant and was provided uncurated.

Trimming accounts for 2 bases at V and 7 bases at J, while the number of junction bases matched to no gene is 9. CDR3 length: 16 amino acids, cysteine to phenylalanine. The sequence is cut down to CDR3 DNA, 48 bases in frame from base 1. For CDR1 and CDR2, the germline V gene lists SGHRS and YFSETQ. The immunoSEQ Assay, a bias-controlled multiplex PCR, was used to amplify TCRbeta CDR3 regions from genomic DNA. Regarding the original processing steps: The number of nucleated cells in each sample was estimated by amplification of reference gene primers within the assay. Sequence reads were collapsed and filtered to measure the absolute abundance of every unique TCRbeta CDR3 rearrangement. Productive Simpson clonality was computed per sample as the square root of Simpson's diversity index over productive rearrangements. TCRdb mirrors the immuneACCESS table, restricted to in-frame sequences. Some clones are absent from its copies; in checked studies, under half trace to an unresolved V gene, and the reason for the others is unknown. The V and J calls and clone size were taken over from that table, and D and trimming were inferred from the DNA. The sample data list around 62,000 clones, and 85% of these were observed just once. Clones ranked in the top ten supply approximately 25% of the sample.

Collaborating institutions collected whole blood in K2EDTA tubes following their own protocols. For TCRbeta analysis, collaborators shipped samples as frozen whole blood, isolated PBMCs, or DNA extracted from either of those sample types. The rearranged segments are TRBV5-1 and TRBJ1-4; the junction holds 9 bases that match TRBD1. The clonotype comes from a man aged 50 to 60 with acute or convalescent COVID-19. Sequenced material: peripheral blood. The CDR3 loop reads CASSFGTGPLGEKLFF. The bases are TGCGCCAGCAGCTTCGGGACAGGGCCACTGGGTGAAAAACTGTTTTTT.